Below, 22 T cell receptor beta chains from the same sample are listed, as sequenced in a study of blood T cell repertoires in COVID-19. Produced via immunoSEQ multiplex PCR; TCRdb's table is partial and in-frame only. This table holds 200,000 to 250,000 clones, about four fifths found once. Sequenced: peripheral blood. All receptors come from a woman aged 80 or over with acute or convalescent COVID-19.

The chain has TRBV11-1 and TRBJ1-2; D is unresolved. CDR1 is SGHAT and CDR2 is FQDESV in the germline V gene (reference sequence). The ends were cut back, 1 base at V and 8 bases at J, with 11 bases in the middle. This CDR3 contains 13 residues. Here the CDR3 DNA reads TGTGCCAGCAGCTTAGGGCGGGATTCCGGCTACACCTTC. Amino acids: CASSLGRDSGYTF.

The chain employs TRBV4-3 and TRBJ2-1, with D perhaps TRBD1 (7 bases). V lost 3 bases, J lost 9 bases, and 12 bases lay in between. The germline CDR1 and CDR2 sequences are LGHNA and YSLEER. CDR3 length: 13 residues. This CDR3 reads CASSQIQGGEQFF. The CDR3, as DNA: TGCGCCAGCAGCCAGATTCAGGGGGGTGAGCAGTTCTTC.

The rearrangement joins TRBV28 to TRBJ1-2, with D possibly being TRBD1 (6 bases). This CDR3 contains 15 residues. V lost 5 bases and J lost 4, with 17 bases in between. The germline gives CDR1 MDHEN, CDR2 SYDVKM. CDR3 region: CASSGNTGISYGYTF. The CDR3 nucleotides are TGTGCCAGCAGTGGGAACACAGGGATCTCCTATGGCTACACCTTC.

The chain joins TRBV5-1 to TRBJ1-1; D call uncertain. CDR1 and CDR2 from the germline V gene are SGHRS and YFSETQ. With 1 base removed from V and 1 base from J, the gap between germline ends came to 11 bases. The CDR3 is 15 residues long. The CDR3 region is CASSLRHPPNTEAFF. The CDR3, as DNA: TGCGCCAGCAGCTTGAGACATCCACCGAACACTGAAGCTTTCTTT.

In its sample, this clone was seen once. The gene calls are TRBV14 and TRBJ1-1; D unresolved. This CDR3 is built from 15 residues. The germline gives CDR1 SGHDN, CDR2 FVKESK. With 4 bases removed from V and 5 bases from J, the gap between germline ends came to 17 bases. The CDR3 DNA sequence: TGTGCCAGCAGCCTCATGGGGTCGGCGGGGACTGAAGCTTTCTTT. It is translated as CASSLMGSAGTEAFF. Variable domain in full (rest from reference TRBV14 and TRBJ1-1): EAGVTQFPSHSVIEKGQTVTLRCDPISGHDNLYWYRRVMGKEIKFLLHFVKESKQDESGMPNNRFLAERTGGTYSTLKVQPAELEDSGVYFCASSLMGSAGTEAFFGQGTRLTVV.

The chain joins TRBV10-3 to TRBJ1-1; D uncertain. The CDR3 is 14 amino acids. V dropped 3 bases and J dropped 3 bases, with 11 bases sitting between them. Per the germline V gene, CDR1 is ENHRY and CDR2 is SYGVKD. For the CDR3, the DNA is TGTGCCATCAGTGATTTGAGACGGGACACTGAAGCTTTCTTT. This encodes CAISDLRRDTEAFF.

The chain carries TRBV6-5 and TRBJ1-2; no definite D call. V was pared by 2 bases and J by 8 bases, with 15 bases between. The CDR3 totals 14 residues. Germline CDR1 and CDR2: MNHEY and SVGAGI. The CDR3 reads CASSYAGPRGGYTF. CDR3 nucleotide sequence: TGTGCCAGCAGTTACGCCGGGCCTAGAGGGGGCTACACCTTC.

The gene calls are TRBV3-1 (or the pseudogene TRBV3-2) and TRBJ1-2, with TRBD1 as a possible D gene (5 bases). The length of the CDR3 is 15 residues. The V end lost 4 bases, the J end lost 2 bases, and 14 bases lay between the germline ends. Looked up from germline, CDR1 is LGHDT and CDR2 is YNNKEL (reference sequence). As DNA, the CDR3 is TGTGCCAGCAGCCGGACGTCGGACAAGAACTATGGCTACACCTTC. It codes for CASSRTSDKNYGYTF.

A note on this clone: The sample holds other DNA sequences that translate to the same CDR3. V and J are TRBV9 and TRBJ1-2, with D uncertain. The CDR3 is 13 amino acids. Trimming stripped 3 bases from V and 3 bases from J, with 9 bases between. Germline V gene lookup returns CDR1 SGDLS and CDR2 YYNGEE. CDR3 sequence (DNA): TGTGCCAGCAGCGCTGGAGGGTACTATGGCTACACCTTC. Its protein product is CASSAGGYYGYTF.

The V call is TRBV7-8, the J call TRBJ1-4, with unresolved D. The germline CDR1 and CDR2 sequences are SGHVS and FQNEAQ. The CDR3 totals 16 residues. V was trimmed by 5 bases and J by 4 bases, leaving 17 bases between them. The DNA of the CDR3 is TGTGCCAGCAGCCGACGGGAGGGCGTGGGTAATGAAAAACTGTTTTTT. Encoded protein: CASSRREGVGNEKLFF.

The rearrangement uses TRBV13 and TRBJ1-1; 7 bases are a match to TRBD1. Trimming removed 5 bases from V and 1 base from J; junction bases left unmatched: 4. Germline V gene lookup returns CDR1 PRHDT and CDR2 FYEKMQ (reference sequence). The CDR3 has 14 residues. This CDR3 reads CASSPGDRNTEAFF. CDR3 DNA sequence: TGTGCCAGCAGCCCAGGGGACAGGAACACTGAAGCTTTCTTT.

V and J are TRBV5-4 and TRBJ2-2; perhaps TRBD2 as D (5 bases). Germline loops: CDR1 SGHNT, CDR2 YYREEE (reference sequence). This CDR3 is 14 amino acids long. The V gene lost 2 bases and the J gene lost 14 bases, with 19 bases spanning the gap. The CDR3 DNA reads TGTGCCAGCAGCTTTTCGGATAGCTGGGGAGTTCTGTTTTTT. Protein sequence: CASSFSDSWGVLFF.

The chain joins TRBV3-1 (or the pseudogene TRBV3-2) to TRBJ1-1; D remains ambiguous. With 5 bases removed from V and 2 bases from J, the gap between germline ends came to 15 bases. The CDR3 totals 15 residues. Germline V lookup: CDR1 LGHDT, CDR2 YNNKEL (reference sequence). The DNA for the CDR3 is TGTGCCAGCAGCTCTTACTCAAACCCCAACACTGAAGCTTTCTTT. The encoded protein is CASSSYSNPNTEAFF.

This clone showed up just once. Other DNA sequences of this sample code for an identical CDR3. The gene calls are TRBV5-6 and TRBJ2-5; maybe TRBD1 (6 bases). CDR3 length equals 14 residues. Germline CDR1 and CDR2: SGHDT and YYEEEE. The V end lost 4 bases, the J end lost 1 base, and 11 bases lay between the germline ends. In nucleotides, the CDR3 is TGTGCCAGCAGCCGCCCCAGGGGCCAAGAGACCCAGTACTTC. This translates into CASSRPRGQETQYF.

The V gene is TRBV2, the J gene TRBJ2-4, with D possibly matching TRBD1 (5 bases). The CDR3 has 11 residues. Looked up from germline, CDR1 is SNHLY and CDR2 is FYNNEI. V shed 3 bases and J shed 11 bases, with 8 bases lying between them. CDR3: CASSDMGLQYF. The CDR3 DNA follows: TGTGCCAGCAGTGATATGGGGCTTCAGTACTTC.

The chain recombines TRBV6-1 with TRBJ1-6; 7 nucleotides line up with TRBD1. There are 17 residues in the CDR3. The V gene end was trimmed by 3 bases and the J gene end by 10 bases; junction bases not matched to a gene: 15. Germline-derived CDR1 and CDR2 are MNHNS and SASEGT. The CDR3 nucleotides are TGTGCCAGCAGTGAGCATAAGACAGGGTTGATAGGATCACCCCTCCACTTT. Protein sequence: CASSEHKTGLIGSPLHF.

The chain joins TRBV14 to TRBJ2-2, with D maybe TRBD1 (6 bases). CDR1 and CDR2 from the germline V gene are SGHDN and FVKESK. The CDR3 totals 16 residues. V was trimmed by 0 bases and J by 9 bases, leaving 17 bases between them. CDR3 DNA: TGTGCCAGCAGCCAAGATTTGGGACAACCTACGAGGGAGCTGTTTTTT. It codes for CASSQDLGQPTRELFF.

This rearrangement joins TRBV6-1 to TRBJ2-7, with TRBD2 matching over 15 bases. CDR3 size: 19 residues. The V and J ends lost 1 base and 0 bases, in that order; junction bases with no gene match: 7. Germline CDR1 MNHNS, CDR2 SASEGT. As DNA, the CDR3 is TGTGCCAGCAGTGAAGGTATGGGACTAGCGGGGGGCCGCTCCTACGAGCAGTACTTC. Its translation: CASSEGMGLAGGRSYEQYF.

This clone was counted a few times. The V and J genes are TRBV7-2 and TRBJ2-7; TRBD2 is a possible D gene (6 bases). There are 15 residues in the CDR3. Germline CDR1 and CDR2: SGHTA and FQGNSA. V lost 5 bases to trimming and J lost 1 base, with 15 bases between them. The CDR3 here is CASSPTAGFSYEQYF. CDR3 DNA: TGTGCCAGCAGCCCCACGGCGGGGTTTTCCTACGAGCAGTACTTC.

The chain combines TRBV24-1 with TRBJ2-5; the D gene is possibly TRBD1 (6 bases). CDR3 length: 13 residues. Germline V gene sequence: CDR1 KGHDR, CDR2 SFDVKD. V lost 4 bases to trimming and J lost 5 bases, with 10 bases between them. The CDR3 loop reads CATSEGARETQYF. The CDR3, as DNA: TGTGCCACCAGTGAGGGGGCCCGGGAGACCCAGTACTTC.

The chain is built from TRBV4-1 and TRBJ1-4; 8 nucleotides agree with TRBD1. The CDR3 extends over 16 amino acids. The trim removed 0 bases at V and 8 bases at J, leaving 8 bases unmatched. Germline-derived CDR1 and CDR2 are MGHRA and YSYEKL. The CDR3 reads CASSQEPGGTREKLFF. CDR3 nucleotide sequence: TGCGCCAGCAGCCAAGAACCAGGGGGCACCAGGGAAAAACTGTTTTTT.

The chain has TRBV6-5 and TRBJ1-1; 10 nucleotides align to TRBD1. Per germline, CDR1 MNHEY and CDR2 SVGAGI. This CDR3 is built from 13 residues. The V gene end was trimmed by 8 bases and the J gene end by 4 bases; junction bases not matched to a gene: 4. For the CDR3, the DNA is TGTGCCAGCGAATGGACAGGGGGCACTGAAGCTTTCTTT. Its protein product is CASEWTGGTEAFF.